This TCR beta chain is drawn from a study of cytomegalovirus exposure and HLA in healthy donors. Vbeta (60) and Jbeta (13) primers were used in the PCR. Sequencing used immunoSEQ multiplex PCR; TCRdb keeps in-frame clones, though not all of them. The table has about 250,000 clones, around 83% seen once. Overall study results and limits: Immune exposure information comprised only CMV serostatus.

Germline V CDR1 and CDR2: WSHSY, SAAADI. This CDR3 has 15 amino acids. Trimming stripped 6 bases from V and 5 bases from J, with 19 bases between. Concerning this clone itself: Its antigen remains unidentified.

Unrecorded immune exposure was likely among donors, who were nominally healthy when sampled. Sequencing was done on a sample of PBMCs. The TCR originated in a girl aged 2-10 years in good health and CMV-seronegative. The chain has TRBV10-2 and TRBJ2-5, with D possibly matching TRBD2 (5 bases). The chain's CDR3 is CASRWAGRSGETQYF. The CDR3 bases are TGCGCCAGCAGGTGGGCGGGCAGAAGTGGGGAGACCCAGTACTTC.